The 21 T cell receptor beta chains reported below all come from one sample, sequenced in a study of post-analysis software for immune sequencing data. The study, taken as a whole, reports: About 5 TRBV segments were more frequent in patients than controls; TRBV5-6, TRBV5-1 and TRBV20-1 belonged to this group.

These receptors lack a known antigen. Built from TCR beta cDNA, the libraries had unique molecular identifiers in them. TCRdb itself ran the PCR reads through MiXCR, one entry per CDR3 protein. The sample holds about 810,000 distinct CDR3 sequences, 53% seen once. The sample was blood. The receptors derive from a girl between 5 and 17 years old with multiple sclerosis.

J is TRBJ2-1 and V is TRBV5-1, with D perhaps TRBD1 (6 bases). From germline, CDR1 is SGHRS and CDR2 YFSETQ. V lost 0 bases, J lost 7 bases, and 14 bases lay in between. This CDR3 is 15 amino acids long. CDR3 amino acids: CASSLDRAARNEQFF. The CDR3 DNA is TGCGCCAGCAGCTTGGACAGGGCCGCGAGAAATGAGCAGTTCTTC.

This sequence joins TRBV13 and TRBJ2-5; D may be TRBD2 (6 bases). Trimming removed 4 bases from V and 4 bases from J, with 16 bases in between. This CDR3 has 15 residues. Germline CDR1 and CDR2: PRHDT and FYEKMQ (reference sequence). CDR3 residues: CASSSGTGAPETQYF. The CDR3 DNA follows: TGTGCCAGCAGCTCGGGAACGGGAGCACCAGAGACCCAGTACTTC.

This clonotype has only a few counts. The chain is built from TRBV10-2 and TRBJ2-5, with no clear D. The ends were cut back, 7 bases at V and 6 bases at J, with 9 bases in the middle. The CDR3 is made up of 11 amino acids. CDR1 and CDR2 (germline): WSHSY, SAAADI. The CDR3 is CASKLEQTQYF. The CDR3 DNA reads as TGCGCCAGCAAACTTGAGCAGACCCAGTACTTC.

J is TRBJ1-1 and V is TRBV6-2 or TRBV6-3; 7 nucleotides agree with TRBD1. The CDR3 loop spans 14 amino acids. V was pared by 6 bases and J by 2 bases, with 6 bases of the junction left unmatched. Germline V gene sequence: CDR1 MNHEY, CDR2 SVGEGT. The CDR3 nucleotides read TGTGCCAGCAGATACGACAGGGTAAACACTGAAGCTTTCTTT. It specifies CASRYDRVNTEAFF.

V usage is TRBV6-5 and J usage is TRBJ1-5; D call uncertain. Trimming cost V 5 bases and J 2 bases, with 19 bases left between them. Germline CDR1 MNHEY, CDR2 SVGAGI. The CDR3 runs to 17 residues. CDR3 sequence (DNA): TGTGCCAGCAGTCACACCCTCAAAGGAAATGGCAATCAGCCCCAGCATTTT. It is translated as CASSHTLKGNGNQPQHF.

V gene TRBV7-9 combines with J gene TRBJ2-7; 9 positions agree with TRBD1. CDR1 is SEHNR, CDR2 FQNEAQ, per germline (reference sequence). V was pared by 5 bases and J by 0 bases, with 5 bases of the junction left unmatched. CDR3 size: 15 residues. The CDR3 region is CASSEGQGISYEQYF. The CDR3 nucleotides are TGTGCCAGCAGCGAGGGACAGGGAATCTCCTACGAGCAGTACTTC.

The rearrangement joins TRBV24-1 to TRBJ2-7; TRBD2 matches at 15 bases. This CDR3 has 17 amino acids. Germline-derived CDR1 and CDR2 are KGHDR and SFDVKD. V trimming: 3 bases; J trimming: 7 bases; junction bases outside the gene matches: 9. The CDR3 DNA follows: TGTGCCACCAGTGATGTGGGACTAGCGGGAGGAGAGGGTGAGCAGTACTTC. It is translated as CATSDVGLAGGEGEQYF.

The CDR3 reads CASSLSLAEGYF. In DNA form, the CDR3 reads TGCGCCAGCAGCTTGAGTTTAGCAGAAGGGTATTTT. The gene calls are TRBV5-1 and TRBJ2-3; D is undetermined. CDR1 SGHRS and CDR2 YFSETQ come from the germline V gene. The CDR3 is 12 amino acids. With 1 base removed from V and 14 bases from J, the gap between germline ends came to 14 bases.

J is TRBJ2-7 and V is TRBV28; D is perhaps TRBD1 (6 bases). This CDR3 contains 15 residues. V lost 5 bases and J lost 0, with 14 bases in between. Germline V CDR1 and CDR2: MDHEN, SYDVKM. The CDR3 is CASSLRQVSSYEQYF. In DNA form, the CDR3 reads TGTGCCAGCAGTCTAAGACAGGTTAGCTCCTACGAGCAGTACTTC.

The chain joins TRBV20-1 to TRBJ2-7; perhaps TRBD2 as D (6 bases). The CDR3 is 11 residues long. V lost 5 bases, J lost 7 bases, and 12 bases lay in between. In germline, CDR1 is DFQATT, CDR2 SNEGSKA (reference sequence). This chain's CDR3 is CSAQPGGEQYF. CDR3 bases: TGCAGTGCTCAACCAGGAGGGGAGCAGTACTTC.

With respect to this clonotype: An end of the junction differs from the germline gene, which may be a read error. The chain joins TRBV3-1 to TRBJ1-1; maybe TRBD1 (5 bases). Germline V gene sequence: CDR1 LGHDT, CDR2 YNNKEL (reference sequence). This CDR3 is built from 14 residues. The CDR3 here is CAGSQTDKNTEAFF. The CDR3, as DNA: TGTGCCGGCAGCCAAACGGACAAGAACACTGAAGCTTTCTTT.

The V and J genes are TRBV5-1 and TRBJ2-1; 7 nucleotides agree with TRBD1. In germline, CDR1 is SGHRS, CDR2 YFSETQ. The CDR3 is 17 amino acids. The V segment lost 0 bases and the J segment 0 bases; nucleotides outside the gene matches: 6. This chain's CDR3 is CASSLGRQGDSYNEQFF. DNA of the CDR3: TGCGCCAGCAGCTTGGGTCGGCAGGGGGACTCCTACAATGAGCAGTTCTTC.

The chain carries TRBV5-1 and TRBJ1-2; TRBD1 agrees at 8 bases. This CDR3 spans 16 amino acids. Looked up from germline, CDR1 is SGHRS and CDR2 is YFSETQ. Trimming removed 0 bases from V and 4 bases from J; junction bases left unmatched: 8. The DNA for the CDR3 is TGCGCCAGCAGCTTGGAAGGGACAGGAACCCCCTATGGCTACACCTTC. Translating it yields CASSLEGTGTPYGYTF.

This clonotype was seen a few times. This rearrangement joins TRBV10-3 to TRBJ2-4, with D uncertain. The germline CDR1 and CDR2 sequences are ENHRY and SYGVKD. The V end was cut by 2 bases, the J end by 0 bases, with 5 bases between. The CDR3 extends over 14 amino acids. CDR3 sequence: CAISENQAKNIQYF. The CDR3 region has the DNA TGTGCCATCAGTGAGAACCAAGCCAAAAACATTCAGTACTTC.

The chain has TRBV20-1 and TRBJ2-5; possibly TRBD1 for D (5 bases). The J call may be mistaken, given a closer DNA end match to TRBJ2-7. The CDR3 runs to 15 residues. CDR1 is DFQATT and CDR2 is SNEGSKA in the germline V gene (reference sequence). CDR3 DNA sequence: TGCAGTGCTATGGACCGACAGAAGGGTCCTTACGAGCAGTACTTC. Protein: CSAMDRQKGPYEQYF.

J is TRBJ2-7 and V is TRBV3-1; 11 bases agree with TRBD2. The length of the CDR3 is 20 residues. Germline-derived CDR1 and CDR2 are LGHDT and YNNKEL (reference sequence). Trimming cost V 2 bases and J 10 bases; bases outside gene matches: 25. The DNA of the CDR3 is TGTGCCAGCAGCCAAACCCCTCCGGGACTAGCGGAAAACCGAGGGGTCACCCAGTACTTC. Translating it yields CASSQTPPGLAENRGVTQYF.

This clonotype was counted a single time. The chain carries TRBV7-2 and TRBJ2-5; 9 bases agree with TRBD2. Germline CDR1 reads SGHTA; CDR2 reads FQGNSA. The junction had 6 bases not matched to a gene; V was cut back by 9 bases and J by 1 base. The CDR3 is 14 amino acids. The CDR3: CASGLAGSQETQYF. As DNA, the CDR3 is TGTGCCAGTGGGCTAGCGGGATCCCAAGAGACCCAGTACTTC.

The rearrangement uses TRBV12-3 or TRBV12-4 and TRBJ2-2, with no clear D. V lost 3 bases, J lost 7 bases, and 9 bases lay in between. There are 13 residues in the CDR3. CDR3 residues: CASSFWVGGELFF. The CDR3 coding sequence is TGTGCCAGCAGTTTCTGGGTTGGCGGGGAGCTGTTTTTT.

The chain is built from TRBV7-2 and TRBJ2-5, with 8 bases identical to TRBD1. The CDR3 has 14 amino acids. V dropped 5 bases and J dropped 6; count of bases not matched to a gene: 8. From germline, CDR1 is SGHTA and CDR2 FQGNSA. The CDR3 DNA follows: TGTGCCAGCAGCCCCCGGACAGGGCAAAAGACCCAGTACTTC. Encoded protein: CASSPRTGQKTQYF.

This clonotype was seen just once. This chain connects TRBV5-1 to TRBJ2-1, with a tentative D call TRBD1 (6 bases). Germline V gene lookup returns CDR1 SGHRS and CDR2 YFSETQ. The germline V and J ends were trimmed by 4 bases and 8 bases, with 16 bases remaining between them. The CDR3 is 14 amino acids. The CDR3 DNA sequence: TGCGCCAGCAGCGCGCGACAGGTCAGCGATGAGCAGTTCTTC. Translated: CASSARQVSDEQFF.

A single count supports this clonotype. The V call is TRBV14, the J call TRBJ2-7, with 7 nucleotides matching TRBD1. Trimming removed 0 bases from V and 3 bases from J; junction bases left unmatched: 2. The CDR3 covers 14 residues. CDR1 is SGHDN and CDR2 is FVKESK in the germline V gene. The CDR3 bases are TGTGCCAGCAGCCAAGAAGACAGGGTCTACGAGCAGTACTTC. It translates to CASSQEDRVYEQYF.